The rows below give T cell receptor beta chains drawn from one sample of a study of T cell changes during pregnancy in multiple sclerosis. Using immunoSEQ multiplex PCR, the repertoire was profiled, and TCRdb retains in-frame clones only, with some absent. The repertoire includes about 80,000 clones, approximately 94% of them detected once, and 2% to 2.5% sits in the top ten. The sample was peripheral blood, taken in the third trimester of pregnancy. These receptors were obtained from a female donor with multiple sclerosis, enrolled in a pregnancy study. Each CDR3 is given with its conserved first and last residue. A D gene is named only where the DNA matches it firmly. Not every row has a clone size; where given, it reads once, few, many or a size class.

size: NA; V: TRBV7-8; length: 16; J: TRBJ1-1; D: TRBD1; CDR3: CASSSDRAPLIKMAFF; DNA: TGTGCCAGCAGCTCGGACAGGGCCCCACTTATCAAAATGGCTTTCTTT
size: once; V: TRBV6-5; length: 15; J: TRBJ1-5; D: NA; CDR3: CASSAQGPSNQPQHF; DNA: TGTGCCAGCAGTGCCCAGGGTCCTAGCAATCAGCCCCAGCATTTT
size: NA; V: TRBV2; length: 14; J: TRBJ2-1; D: NA; CDR3: CAIMVESSYNEQFF; DNA: TGTGCCATCATGGTAGAGAGCTCCTACAATGAGCAGTTCTTC
size: NA; V: TRBV6-5; length: 14; J: TRBJ2-7; D: TRBD1; CDR3: CASSYRDRAYEQYF; DNA: TGTGCCAGCAGTTACCGGGACAGGGCCTACGAGCAGTACTTC
size: NA; V: TRBV9; length: 13; J: TRBJ2-3; D: NA; CDR3: CASSVVSPDTQYF; DNA: TGTGCCAGCAGCGTAGTGAGTCCCGATACGCAGTATTTT
size: NA; V: TRBV2; length: 14; J: TRBJ1-2; D: TRBD1; CDR3: CASSEADRGNGYTF; DNA: TGTGCCAGCAGTGAAGCAGACAGGGGAAATGGCTACACCTTC
size: NA; V: TRBV6-5; length: 15; J: TRBJ2-7; D: TRBD2; CDR3: CASSSPLAGGYEQYF; DNA: TGTGCCAGCAGCTCCCCATTAGCGGGGGGCTACGAGCAGTACTTC
size: few; V: TRBV10-3; length: 15; J: TRBJ1-5; D: NA; CDR3: CATEQDLNSNQPQHF; DNA: TGTGCCACCGAACAGGACCTCAATAGCAATCAGCCCCAGCATTTT
size: few; V: TRBV2; length: 11; J: TRBJ1-2; D: NA; CDR3: CASRAAGGYTF; DNA: TGTGCCAGCAGGGCAGCGGGAGGCTACACCTTC
size: NA; V: TRBV7-9; length: 14; J: TRBJ2-3; D: TRBD1; CDR3: CASIPRQGRDTQYF; DNA: TGTGCCAGCATCCCACGACAGGGACGGGATACGCAGTATTTT
size: NA; V: TRBV27; length: 14; J: TRBJ1-2; D: NA; CDR3: CASSLSTGNYGYTF; DNA: TGTGCCAGCAGTTTATCAACAGGGAACTATGGCTACACCTTC
size: NA; V: TRBV5-1; length: 18; J: TRBJ2-5; D: NA; CDR3: CASSGPLGSGRRQETQYF; DNA: TGCGCCAGCAGCGGCCCCCTAGGGAGCGGAAGAAGACAAGAGACCCAGTACTTC
size: NA; V: TRBV25-1; length: 13; J: TRBJ2-7; D: TRBD1; CDR3: CASRDRESGEQYF; DNA: TGTGCCAGCAGGGACAGGGAATCGGGAGAGCAGTACTTC
size: NA; V: TRBV27; length: 15; J: TRBJ1-5; D: NA; CDR3: CASSHQGWDNQPQHF; DNA: TGTGCCAGCAGTCACCAGGGGTGGGATAATCAGCCCCAGCATTTT
size: NA; V: TRBV30; length: 13; J: TRBJ2-5; D: NA; CDR3: CAWSGGGWETQYF; DNA: TGTGCCTGGAGTGGGGGAGGCTGGGAGACCCAGTACTTC
size: NA; V: TRBV19; length: 14; J: TRBJ2-7; D: NA; CDR3: CASSSYDNRYEQYF; DNA: TGTGCCAGTAGTAGCTACGACAACCGCTACGAGCAGTACTTC
size: once; V: TRBV7-7; length: 17; J: TRBJ2-5; D: TRBD2; CDR3: CASSLGLRTSGKETQYF; DNA: TGTGCTAGCAGCTTAGGTCTTAGGACTAGCGGCAAAGAGACCCAGTACTTC
size: NA; V: TRBV2; length: 15; J: TRBJ2-7; D: NA; CDR3: CASAPARGATYEQYF; DNA: TGTGCCAGCGCCCCCGCCCGCGGGGCCACCTACGAGCAGTACTTC
size: NA; V: TRBV2; length: 17; J: TRBJ2-1; D: TRBD1; CDR3: CASIGGGQGLSYNEQFF; DNA: TGTGCCAGCATAGGGGGAGGACAGGGACTCTCCTACAATGAGCAGTTCTTC
size: NA; V: TRBV30; length: 14; J: TRBJ1-5; D: TRBD1; CDR3: CAWSVTGGNQPQHF; DNA: TGTGCCTGGAGTGTTACAGGGGGGAATCAGCCCCAGCATTTT
size: once; V: TRBV19; length: 17; J: TRBJ1-6; D: TRBD1; CDR3: CASSLPVGDRVNSPLHF; DNA: TGTGCCAGTAGTCTCCCCGTCGGGGACAGGGTTAATTCACCCCTCCACTTT
size: NA; V: TRBV5-6; length: 14; J: TRBJ1-1; D: NA; CDR3: CASSLEELNTEAFF; DNA: TGTGCCAGCAGCTTGGAAGAGTTGAACACTGAAGCTTTCTTT
size: NA; V: TRBV7-6; length: 16; J: TRBJ1-5; D: NA; CDR3: CASSPFGSHSNQPQHF; DNA: TGTGCCAGCAGCCCGTTCGGTAGTCATAGCAATCAGCCCCAGCATTTT
size: NA; V: TRBV6-1; length: 16; J: TRBJ1-2; D: TRBD1; CDR3: CASSERGTGALYGYTF; DNA: TGTGCCAGCAGTGAACGTGGGACAGGGGCCCTCTATGGCTACACCTTC
size: NA; V: TRBV11-3; length: 13; J: TRBJ1-6; D: NA; CDR3: CASSSGARSPLHF; DNA: TGTGCCAGCAGCTCAGGGGCGCGTTCACCCCTCCACTTT
size: NA; V: TRBV27; length: 14; J: TRBJ1-2; D: TRBD1; CDR3: CASSSGQGAYGYTF; DNA: TGTGCCAGCAGTTCGGGACAGGGGGCCTATGGCTACACCTTC
size: NA; V: TRBV19; length: 16; J: TRBJ1-1; D: NA; CDR3: CASKKGPAGVGAEAFF; DNA: TGTGCCAGTAAGAAGGGGCCCGCAGGGGTAGGCGCTGAAGCTTTCTTT
size: NA; V: TRBV25-1; length: 15; J: TRBJ2-6; D: TRBD1; CDR3: CASSDWGQGMDVLTF; DNA: TGTGCCAGCAGTGACTGGGGACAGGGGATGGACGTCCTGACTTTC
size: once; V: TRBV27; length: 17; J: TRBJ2-1; D: TRBD1; CDR3: CASSSVRRTGPRNEQFF; DNA: TGTGCCAGCAGTTCCGTCCGGAGGACAGGTCCACGGAATGAGCAGTTCTTC
size: NA; V: TRBV5-1; length: 14; J: TRBJ2-5; D: TRBD2; CDR3: CASSQAGGRETQYF; DNA: TGCGCCAGCAGCCAAGCGGGGGGGCGTGAGACCCAGTACTTC
size: once; V: TRBV11-3; length: 16; J: TRBJ1-1; D: NA; CDR3: CASSSSPPGLDTEAFF; DNA: TGTGCCAGCAGCTCCAGCCCTCCGGGTTTAGACACTGAAGCTTTCTTT
size: NA; V: TRBV6-5; length: 15; J: TRBJ1-6; D: NA; CDR3: CASSYTVEGTSPLHF; DNA: TGTGCCAGCAGTTACACGGTGGAGGGGACCTCACCCCTCCACTTT
size: NA; V: TRBV11-2; length: 15; J: TRBJ1-2; D: NA; CDR3: CASSLARGWGYGYTF; DNA: TGTGCCAGCAGCTTAGCAAGGGGCTGGGGCTATGGCTACACCTTC
size: NA; V: TRBV7-6; length: 16; J: TRBJ2-3; D: TRBD2; CDR3: CASSLGTSGGVDTQYF; DNA: TGTGCCAGCAGCTTGGGGACTAGCGGGGGAGTGGATACGCAGTATTTT
size: once; V: TRBV9; length: 15; J: TRBJ1-6; D: NA; CDR3: CASSPEGAPISPLHF; DNA: TGTGCCAGCAGCCCCGAAGGGGCCCCAATTTCACCCCTCCACTTT
size: NA; V: TRBV5-6; length: 14; J: TRBJ2-3; D: NA; CDR3: CASSLYQGVLSQYF; DNA: TGTGCCAGCAGCTTGTATCAAGGGGTGCTCTCGCAGTATTTT
size: NA; V: TRBV7-6; length: 15; J: TRBJ1-5; D: NA; CDR3: CASSLGPLPGQPQHF; DNA: TGTGCCAGCAGCTTAGGTCCCTTGCCCGGTCAGCCCCAGCATTTT
size: NA; V: TRBV4-2; length: 16; J: TRBJ2-7; D: NA; CDR3: CASSQDGGGSPYEQYF; DNA: TGTGCCAGCAGCCAAGATGGTGGGGGGAGCCCCTACGAGCAGTACTTC
size: NA; V: TRBV7-6; length: 13; J: TRBJ1-3; D: NA; CDR3: CASSPQGGNTIYF; DNA: TGTGCCAGCAGCCCTCAGGGAGGGAACACCATATATTTT
size: once; V: TRBV6-6; length: 13; J: TRBJ1-5; D: TRBD1; CDR3: CASSSGQLQPQHF; DNA: TGTGCCAGCAGCTCGGGACAGCTTCAGCCCCAGCATTTT
size: NA; V: TRBV6-5; length: 14; J: TRBJ1-6; D: TRBD1; CDR3: CASSRQGHNSPLHF; DNA: TGTGCCAGCAGTCGACAGGGCCATAATTCACCCCTCCACTTT
size: NA; V: TRBV7-7; length: 14; J: TRBJ2-2; D: TRBD2; CDR3: CASSPRGGAGELFF; DNA: TGTGCTAGCAGCCCACGGGGGGGCGCCGGGGAGCTGTTTTTT
size: few; V: TRBV6-1; length: 14; J: TRBJ1-4; D: NA; CDR3: CASSEVGTQAKLFF; DNA: TGTGCCAGCAGTGAAGTAGGCACTCAGGCCAAACTGTTTTTT
size: NA; V: TRBV6-1; length: 11; J: TRBJ1-6; D: TRBD1; CDR3: CASSRDRALHF; DNA: TGTGCCAGCAGTCGGGACAGGGCACTCCACTTT
size: few; V: TRBV7-2; length: 15; J: TRBJ1-6; D: TRBD1; CDR3: CASSLGQGYNSPLHF; DNA: TGTGCCAGCAGTCTCGGACAGGGTTATAATTCACCCCTCCACTTT
size: once; V: TRBV9; length: 15; J: TRBJ1-1; D: NA; CDR3: CASSVDGGSNTEAFF; DNA: TGTGCCAGCAGCGTAGATGGGGGGTCGAACACTGAAGCTTTCTTT
size: NA; V: TRBV19; length: 13; J: TRBJ2-1; D: TRBD1; CDR3: CASTGTGYNEQFF; DNA: TGTGCCAGTACCGGGACAGGATACAATGAGCAGTTCTTC
size: NA; V: TRBV19; length: 15; J: TRBJ2-5; D: TRBD2; CDR3: CASSIWLAGMETQYF; DNA: TGTGCCAGTAGTATCTGGCTAGCGGGGATGGAGACCCAGTACTTC
size: NA; V: TRBV5-6; length: 12; J: TRBJ2-7; D: NA; CDR3: CASSSTGIEQYF; DNA: TGTGCCAGCAGCTCAACAGGGATCGAGCAGTACTTC
size: NA; V: TRBV28; length: 14; J: TRBJ2-7; D: TRBD1; CDR3: CASSMTGDSYEQYF; DNA: TGTGCCAGCAGTATGACAGGGGACTCCTACGAGCAGTACTTC
size: NA; V: TRBV14; length: 15; J: TRBJ2-5; D: NA; CDR3: CASSQVRGLQETQYF; DNA: TGTGCCAGCAGCCAAGTGCGGGGGCTCCAAGAGACCCAGTACTTC
size: NA; V: TRBV18; length: 17; J: TRBJ2-2; D: NA; CDR3: CASSPSGQGLFTGELFF; DNA: TGTGCCAGCTCACCGTCGGGGCAGGGGCTGTTCACCGGGGAGCTGTTTTTT
size: NA; V: TRBV7-7; length: 17; J: TRBJ2-7; D: TRBD1; CDR3: CASSLPPAQGHRYEQYF; DNA: TGTGCTAGCAGCTTACCCCCCGCACAGGGGCATAGGTACGAGCAGTACTTC
size: NA; V: TRBV19; length: 14; J: TRBJ1-3; D: NA; CDR3: CASSPGGSGNTIYF; DNA: TGTGCCAGTAGTCCCGGAGGATCTGGAAACACCATATATTTT
size: NA; V: TRBV27; length: 16; J: TRBJ2-7; D: NA; CDR3: CASSSLANTKSYEQYF; DNA: TGTGCCAGCAGTTCCTTGGCTAACACTAAATCCTACGAGCAGTACTTC
size: NA; V: TRBV5-4; length: 15; J: TRBJ2-5; D: NA; CDR3: CASTKKGQLQETQYF; DNA: TGTGCCAGCACGAAAAAAGGACAGCTACAAGAGACCCAGTACTTC
size: NA; V: TRBV2; length: 16; J: TRBJ2-3; D: TRBD2; CDR3: CASRPGLAGGPDTQYF; DNA: TGTGCCAGCAGGCCCGGACTAGCGGGGGGTCCAGATACGCAGTATTTT
size: NA; V: TRBV6-1; length: 14; J: TRBJ2-7; D: TRBD2; CDR3: CARIKRGGQCEQYF; DNA: TGTGCCAGGATTAAGCGGGGGGGCCAATGCGAGCAGTACTTC
size: NA; V: TRBV18; length: 16; J: TRBJ2-2; D: TRBD1; CDR3: CASSLGQGENTGELFF; DNA: TGTGCCAGCTCACTGGGACAGGGGGAGAACACCGGGGAGCTGTTTTTT